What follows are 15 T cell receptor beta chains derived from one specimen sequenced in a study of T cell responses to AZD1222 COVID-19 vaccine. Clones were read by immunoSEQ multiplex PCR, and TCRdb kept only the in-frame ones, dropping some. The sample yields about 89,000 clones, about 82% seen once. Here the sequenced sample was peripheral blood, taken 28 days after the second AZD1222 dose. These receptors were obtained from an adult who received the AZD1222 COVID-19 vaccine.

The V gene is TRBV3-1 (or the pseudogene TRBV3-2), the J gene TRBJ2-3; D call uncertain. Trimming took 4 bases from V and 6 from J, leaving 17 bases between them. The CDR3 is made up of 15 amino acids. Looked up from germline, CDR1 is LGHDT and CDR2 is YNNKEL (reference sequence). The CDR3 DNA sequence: TGTGCCAGCAGCCCTCAGACTCGCATAGTGGATACGCAGTATTTT. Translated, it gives CASSPQTRIVDTQYF.

CDR3 amino acids: CASSEETGDSPLHF. The CDR3 region has the DNA TGTGCCAGCAGTGAGGAGACAGGGGATTCACCCCTCCACTTT. The chain carries TRBV2 and TRBJ1-6; 8 bases fit TRBD1. With 3 bases clipped from V and 8 bases from J, the junction kept 3 bases outside the gene matches. The CDR3 sequence is 14 residues long. Germline CDR1 reads SNHLY; CDR2 reads FYNNEI.

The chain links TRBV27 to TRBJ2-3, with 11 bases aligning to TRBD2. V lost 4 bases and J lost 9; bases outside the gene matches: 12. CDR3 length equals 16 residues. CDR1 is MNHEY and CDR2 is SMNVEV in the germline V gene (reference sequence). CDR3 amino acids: CASSSRTSGSLFTQYF. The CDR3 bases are TGTGCCAGCAGTTCCCGGACTAGCGGGTCCCTTTTCACGCAGTATTTT.

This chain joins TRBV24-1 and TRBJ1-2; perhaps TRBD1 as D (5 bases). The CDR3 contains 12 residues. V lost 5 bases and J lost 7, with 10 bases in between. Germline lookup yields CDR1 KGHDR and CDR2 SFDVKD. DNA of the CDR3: TGTGCCACCAGTGCGGGGGTGGGTGGCTACACCTTC. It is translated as CATSAGVGGYTF.

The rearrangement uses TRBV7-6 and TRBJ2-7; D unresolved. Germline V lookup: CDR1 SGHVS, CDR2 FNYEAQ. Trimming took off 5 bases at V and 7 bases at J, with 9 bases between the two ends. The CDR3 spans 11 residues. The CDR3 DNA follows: TGTGCCAGCAGCGCTACATGGGAGCAGTACTTC. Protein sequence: CASSATWEQYF. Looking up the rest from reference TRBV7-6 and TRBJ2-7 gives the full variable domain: GAGVSQSPRYKVTKRGQDVALRCDPISGHVSLYWYRQALGQGPEFLTYFNYEAQQDKSGLPNDRFSAERPEGSISTLTIQRTEQRDSAMYRCASSATWEQYFGPGTRLTVT.

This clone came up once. The CDR3 coding sequence is TGTGCCTGGATCCCGAGGGGGGACGAGCAGTACTTC. Encoded protein: CAWIPRGDEQYF. V and J are TRBV30 and TRBJ2-7, with D perhaps being TRBD1 or TRBD2 (6 bases each). Germline V gives CDR1 GTSNPN, CDR2 SVGIG (reference sequence). Trimming shortened V by 4 bases and J by 5 bases, and 12 bases separated the two germline ends. The CDR3 runs to 12 residues.

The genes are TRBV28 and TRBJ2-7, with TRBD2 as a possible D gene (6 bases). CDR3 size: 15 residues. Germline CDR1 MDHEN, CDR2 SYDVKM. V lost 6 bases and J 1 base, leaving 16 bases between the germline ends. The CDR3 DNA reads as TGTGCCAGCAGCCCCCCAGGAGGGAGTTCCTACGAGCAGTACTTC. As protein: CASSPPGGSSYEQYF.

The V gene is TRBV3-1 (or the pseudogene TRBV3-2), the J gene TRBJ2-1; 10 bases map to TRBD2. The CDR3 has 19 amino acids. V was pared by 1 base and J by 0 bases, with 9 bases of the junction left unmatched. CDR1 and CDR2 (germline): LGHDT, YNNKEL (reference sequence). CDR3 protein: CASSQVASGGPSSYNEQFF. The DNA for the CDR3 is TGTGCCAGCAGCCAAGTTGCTAGCGGGGGCCCGAGCTCCTACAATGAGCAGTTCTTC.

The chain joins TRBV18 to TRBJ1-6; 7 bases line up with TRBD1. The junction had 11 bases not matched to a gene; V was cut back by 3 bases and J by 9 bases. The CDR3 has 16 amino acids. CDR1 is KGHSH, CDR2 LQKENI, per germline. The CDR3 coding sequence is TGTGCCAGCTCACCTACAGGGGCCAAATCAATTTCACCCCTCCACTTT. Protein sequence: CASSPTGAKSISPLHF.

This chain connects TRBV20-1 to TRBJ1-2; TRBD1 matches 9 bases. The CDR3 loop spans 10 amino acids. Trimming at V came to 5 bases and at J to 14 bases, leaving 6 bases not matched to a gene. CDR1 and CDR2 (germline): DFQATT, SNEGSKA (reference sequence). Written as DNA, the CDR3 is TGCAGTGCTGGCGACAGGGGGACTACCTTC. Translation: CSAGDRGTTF.

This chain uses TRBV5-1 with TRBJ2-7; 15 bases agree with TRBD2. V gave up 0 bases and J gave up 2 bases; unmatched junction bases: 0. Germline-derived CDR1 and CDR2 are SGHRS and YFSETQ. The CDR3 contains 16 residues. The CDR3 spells CASSLGTSGGAYEQYF. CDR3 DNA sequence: TGCGCCAGCAGCTTGGGGACTAGCGGGGGGGCCTACGAGCAGTACTTC. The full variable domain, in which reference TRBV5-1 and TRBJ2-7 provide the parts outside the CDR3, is KAGVTQTPRYLIKTRGQQVTLSCSPISGHRSVSWYQQTPGQGLQFLFEYFSETQRNKGNFPGRFSGRQFSNSRSEMNVSTLELGDSALYLCASSLGTSGGAYEQYFGPGTRLTVT.

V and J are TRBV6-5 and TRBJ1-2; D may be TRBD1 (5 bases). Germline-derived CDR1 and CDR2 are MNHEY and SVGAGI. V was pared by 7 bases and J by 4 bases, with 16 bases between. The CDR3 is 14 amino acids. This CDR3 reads CASKKEEGSYGYTF. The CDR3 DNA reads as TGTGCCAGCAAAAAGGAGGAGGGGAGCTATGGCTACACCTTC.

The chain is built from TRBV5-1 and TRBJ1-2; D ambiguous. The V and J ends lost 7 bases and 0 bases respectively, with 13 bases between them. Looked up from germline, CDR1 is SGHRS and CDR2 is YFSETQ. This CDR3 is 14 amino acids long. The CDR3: CASRKDTSNYGYTF. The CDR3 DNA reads TGCGCCAGCCGGAAAGACACTTCTAACTATGGCTACACCTTC.

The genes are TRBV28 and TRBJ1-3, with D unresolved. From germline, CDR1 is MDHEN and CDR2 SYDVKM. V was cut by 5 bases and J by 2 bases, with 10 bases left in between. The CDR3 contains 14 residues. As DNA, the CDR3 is TGTGCCAGCAGTCCCCGGGCGGCTGGAAACACCATATATTTT. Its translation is CASSPRAAGNTIYF.

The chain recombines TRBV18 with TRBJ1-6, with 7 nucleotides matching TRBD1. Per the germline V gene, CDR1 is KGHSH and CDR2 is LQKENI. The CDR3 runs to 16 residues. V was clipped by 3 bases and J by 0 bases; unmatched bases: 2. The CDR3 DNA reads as TGTGCCAGCTCACCGGGACAGAGCTCCTATAATTCACCCCTCCACTTT. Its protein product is CASSPGQSSYNSPLHF.